This is a list of T cell receptor beta chains from one sample in a study of cytomegalovirus exposure and HLA in healthy donors. Profiled with immunoSEQ multiplex PCR; TCRdb holds only in-frame clones, not every one. Of 120,000 or so clones listed, over 60% are singletons. Sequencing was performed on PBMCs. These receptors were obtained from a middle-aged woman in good health and CMV-seronegative. The CDR3 runs from the conserved cysteine through the conserved F or W. Fields, in order: J gene, V gene, clone size, D gene, CDR3 protein, CDR3 DNA. The D gene is left open where the match is weak. The size of a clone is reported for some rows only, either as once, few or many, or as a class for expanded clones.

>TRBJ1-4|TRBV7-9|-|TRBD1
CASSGTGSEKLFF
TGTGCCAGCAGCGGGACAGGGAGTGAAAAACTGTTTTTT
>TRBJ2-7|TRBV6-1|-|-
CASSEQVLYEQYF
TGTGCCAGCAGTGAACAGGTGCTCTACGAGCAGTACTTC
>TRBJ2-7|TRBV28|-|-
CASSVTAVKTYEQYF
TGTGCCAGCAGTGTCACAGCTGTTAAAACCTACGAGCAGTACTTC
>TRBJ2-1|TRBV2|few|TRBD2
CASCGTSGYNEQFF
TGTGCCAGCTGTGGGACTAGCGGTTACAATGAGCAGTTCTTC
>TRBJ2-1|TRBV11-3|-|-
CASDSSYNEQFF
TGTGCCAGCGACAGTTCCTACAATGAGCAGTTCTTC
>TRBJ2-2|TRBV6-5|-|TRBD1
CASSVTGDGELFF
TGTGCCAGCAGTGTGACAGGGGACGGGGAGCTGTTTTTT
>TRBJ2-1|TRBV28|once|TRBD2
CASRSGLAGANEQFF
TGTGCCAGCAGGTCGGGACTAGCGGGAGCTAATGAGCAGTTCTTC
>TRBJ1-2|TRBV7-2|-|-
CASKNSGAAGYTF
TGTGCCAGCAAAAATAGTGGAGCGGCTGGCTACACCTTC
>TRBJ1-1|TRBV28|-|-
CASSPPGTGRTEAFF
TGTGCCAGCAGCCCCCCAGGGACGGGGAGGACTGAAGCTTTCTTT
>TRBJ2-3|TRBV9|-|TRBD2
CASSVQGLAGGPDTQYF
TGTGCCAGCAGCGTCCAGGGACTAGCGGGAGGCCCAGATACGCAGTATTTT
>TRBJ2-2|TRBV14|-|-
CASSQGAIRAGELFF
TGTGCCAGCAGCCAAGGGGCGATCCGAGCCGGGGAGCTGTTTTTT
>TRBJ2-7|TRBV15|-|-
CATSRDRGTVDEQYF
TGTGCCACCAGCAGAGACAGGGGCACGGTGGACGAGCAGTACTTC
>TRBJ2-5|TRBV5-5|-|-
CASSFSVSPQETQYF
TGTGCCAGCAGCTTCAGCGTTTCCCCCCAAGAGACCCAGTACTTC
>TRBJ2-2|TRBV7-2|-|TRBD2
CASSPPSLAGVTGELFF
TGTGCCAGCAGCCCCCCCAGCCTAGCGGGAGTCACCGGGGAGCTGTTTTTT
>TRBJ2-1|TRBV10-2|-|-
CASSERGSYNEQFF
TGCGCCAGCAGTGAAAGGGGAAGCTACAATGAGCAGTTCTTC
>TRBJ2-1|TRBV19|once|TRBD1
CASSIGTGAYNEQFF
TGTGCCAGTAGTATTGGGACAGGGGCCTACAATGAGCAGTTCTTC
>TRBJ2-3|TRBV10-3|-|-
CAISEGGRTDTQYF
TGTGCCATCAGTGAAGGGGGTAGGACAGATACGCAGTATTTT
>TRBJ2-7|TRBV28|-|TRBD2
CASSRGTSGRREQYF
TGTGCCAGCAGCCGGGGGACTAGCGGGAGGCGCGAGCAGTACTTC
>TRBJ2-5|TRBV5-1|-|-
CASSLEGEGTQYF
TGCGCCAGCAGCTTGGAAGGGGAAGGGACCCAGTACTTC
>TRBJ2-7|TRBV28|once|-
CASSEYYEQYF
TGTGCCAGCAGTGAGTACTACGAGCAGTACTTC
>TRBJ2-3|TRBV7-2|-|TRBD2
CASSLVGRDNTQYF
TGTGCCAGCAGCTTAGTTGGGAGGGATAATACGCAGTATTTT
>TRBJ1-2|TRBV7-9|-|-
CASSPGGGGYTF
TGTGCCAGCAGCCCGGGGGGAGGGGGCTACACCTTC
>TRBJ1-5|TRBV19|-|TRBD1
CASTGTGQPQHF
TGTGCCAGTACCGGGACAGGCCAGCCCCAGCATTTT
>TRBJ2-7|TRBV5-1|-|TRBD1
CASSSQGRGYEQYF
TGCGCCAGCAGCTCACAGGGGAGAGGGTACGAGCAGTACTTC
>TRBJ1-1|TRBV7-2|few|-
CASRHNRGGTEAFF
TGTGCCAGCAGGCATAATAGAGGGGGAACTGAAGCTTTCTTT
>TRBJ1-4|TRBV5-6|few|-
CASSFRDTEKLFF
TGTGCCAGCAGCTTCCGGGACACTGAAAAACTGTTTTTT
>TRBJ1-1|TRBV6-5|few|-
CASSRKPTGNTEAFF
TGTGCCAGCAGTCGAAAACCGACAGGGAACACTGAAGCTTTCTTT
>TRBJ2-7|TRBV28|-|TRBD2
CASSLPLAGVYEQYF
TGTGCCAGCAGTTTACCACTAGCGGGAGTCTACGAGCAGTACTTC
>TRBJ2-1|TRBV9|-|TRBD2
CASSVAPWTSGYNEQFF
TGTGCCAGCAGCGTAGCCCCCTGGACTAGCGGTTACAATGAGCAGTTCTTC
>TRBJ1-1|TRBV7-2|-|-
CASSPSAGHNTEAFF
TGTGCCAGCAGCCCAAGCGCAGGACACAACACTGAAGCTTTCTTT
>TRBJ1-1|TRBV13|-|-
CASSSASVNTEAFF
TGTGCCAGCAGCAGCGCCTCAGTGAACACTGAAGCTTTCTTT
>TRBJ2-7|TRBV12-1|few|-
CASSFLFLHSYEQYF
TGTGCCAGCAGCTTCCTGTTCTTACACTCCTACGAGCAGTACTTC
>TRBJ2-5|TRBV19|-|TRBD1
CASSIHPGTGGIVETQYF
TGTGCCAGTAGTATCCATCCTGGGACAGGGGGCATAGTGGAGACCCAGTACTTC
>TRBJ1-1|TRBV14|once|-
CASSPWDNVNTEAFF
TGTGCCAGCAGCCCTTGGGACAATGTGAACACTGAAGCTTTCTTT
>TRBJ1-2|TRBV15|-|-
CATSSTGYGYTF
TGTGCCACCAGCAGTACAGGCTATGGCTACACCTTC
>TRBJ2-7|TRBV10-3|-|TRBD2
CAISREGVGEQYF
TGTGCCATCAGCCGGGAGGGGGTCGGAGAGCAGTACTTC
>TRBJ1-2|TRBV11-1|once|TRBD1
CASSPPDREVGYTF
TGTGCCAGCAGCCCCCCGGACAGGGAAGTTGGCTACACCTTC
>TRBJ2-1|TRBV7-9|-|-
CASSHQVGIYNEQFF
TGTGCCAGCAGCCATCAAGTGGGCATCTACAATGAGCAGTTCTTC
>TRBJ2-7|TRBV28|-|TRBD2
CASSLTSGASGEQYF
TGTGCCAGCAGTCTCACGTCCGGTGCTAGCGGCGAGCAGTACTTC
>TRBJ2-1|TRBV5-5|-|-
CASSLSGGPYNEQFF
TGTGCCAGCAGCTTGTCGGGCGGGCCTTACAATGAGCAGTTCTTC
>TRBJ1-3|TRBV18|once|-
CASSPSTGLGNTIYF
TGTGCCAGCTCACCCTCAACAGGGCTTGGAAACACCATATATTTT
>TRBJ2-7|TRBV27|-|-
CASSLEEGSYEQYF
TGTGCCAGCAGTTTGGAGGAAGGCTCCTACGAGCAGTACTTC
>TRBJ1-5|TRBV6-1|-|TRBD1
CASKQPGQGVQPQHF
TGTGCCAGCAAACAACCGGGACAGGGCGTTCAGCCCCAGCATTTT
>TRBJ2-7|TRBV5-1|-|TRBD1
CASSLATGAYEQYF
TGCGCCAGCAGCTTGGCCACAGGGGCCTACGAGCAGTACTTC
>TRBJ1-1|TRBV2|-|-
CASIMRLSVTEAFF
TGTGCCAGCATCATGAGGTTATCGGTTACTGAAGCTTTCTTT
>TRBJ2-5|TRBV6-5|-|-
CASSSGFQETQYF
TGTGCCAGCAGTTCCGGTTTCCAAGAGACCCAGTACTTC
>TRBJ2-2|TRBV18|-|TRBD1
CASSPRGTGDGELFF
TGTGCCAGCTCACCCCGAGGGACAGGCGACGGGGAGCTGTTTTTT
>TRBJ1-4|TRBV5-4|few|-
CASSLTGVEEKLFF
TGTGCCAGCAGCTTGACAGGTGTGGAGGAAAAACTGTTTTTT
>TRBJ2-5|TRBV9|-|TRBD2
CASSAGLAGVRETQYF
TGTGCCAGCAGCGCGGGACTAGCGGGAGTTCGGGAGACCCAGTACTTC
>TRBJ1-5|TRBV2|few|-
CASRAQGNGQPQHF
TGTGCCAGCAGAGCACAGGGAAATGGGCAGCCCCAGCATTTT
>TRBJ2-7|TRBV11-2|few|TRBD2
CASSLGSSGNLPLYEQYF
TGTGCCAGCAGCTTAGGTTCTAGCGGGAACCTCCCACTCTACGAGCAGTACTTC
>TRBJ2-6|TRBV11-1|-|TRBD2
CASSPLLTSGSSGANVLTF
TGTGCCAGCAGCCCACTCTTGACTAGCGGGAGCTCTGGGGCCAACGTCCTGACTTTC
>TRBJ2-1|TRBV6-8|few|TRBD2
CASVFDSGGGVVYNEQFF
TGTGCCAGCGTTTTTGATAGCGGGGGAGGTGTTGTTTACAATGAGCAGTTCTTC